At least ten counts were recorded for the clone carrying this TCR beta chain. Its antigen is not identified. RNA transcripts were the template for amplifying TCR beta CDR3 regions. The HTBI primer set was used in a first-round RT-PCR of the TCR CDR3. TCRdb reanalysed the multiplex PCR reads using MiXCR and keeps one entry per CDR3 protein. The sample includes a few hundred thousand distinct CDR3 sequences, roughly 16% of them seen just once. Subjects with ophthalmopathy showed a Clinical Activity Score no lower than 3, a NOSPECS grade no lower than 4, and a duration shorter than 3 months. Extraction of PBMCs used 8.5 to 10 ml of fresh peripheral blood. The record originates from a study of T cells in Graves' hyperthyroidism and ophthalmopathy. Study observations and caveats: Clonotypes that were expanded in thyroid above 0.001 mostly appeared in blood too. In validation, the model predicted ophthalmopathy. These predictions came a median 6.5 months before onset.

Trimming cost V 2 bases and J 6 bases, with 14 bases left between them. The CDR3 length is 15 residues. CDR1 and CDR2 from the germline V gene are SNHLY and FYNNEI. V usage is TRBV2 and J usage is TRBJ2-1, with no clear D. This receptor was obtained from a woman aged 40-49 years with Graves' ophthalmopathy. The sequenced sample consisted of blood. The CDR3 bases are TGTGCCAGCAGTGAATACTATTTGTCGGGCAATGAGCAGTTCTTC. This codes for CASSEYYLSGNEQFF.